The T cell receptor (beta chain) under discussion was sequenced for a study of blood T cell repertoires in COVID-19. Participants were aged 18 to 89 years, lived in about two dozen US areas, and enrolled virtually. Authors' methods: By means of reference gene primer amplification, nucleated cell counts were estimated. Only in-frame clones appear in the TCRdb table, and some are missing; sequencing was by immunoSEQ multiplex PCR. That table furnishes V, J and clone size, whereas the DNA furnished D and trimming. Found here are about 250,000 clones, 65% to 90% of them singletons; the top ten hold 9.1%. The CDR3 contains 16 residues. In germline, CDR1 is SGHVS, CDR2 FNYEAQ. Trimming at V came to 0 bases and at J to 9 bases, leaving 10 bases not matched to a gene.

The sample taken for sequencing was PBMCs or T cells enriched from blood (not recorded which). The chain employs TRBV7-6 and TRBJ1-5, with 8 nucleotides matching TRBD1. This receptor was taken from a woman aged 50 to 65 with acute COVID-19. CDR3 protein: CASSLAQAGGGGPQHF. The CDR3, as DNA: TGTGCCAGCAGCTTAGCGCAAGCAGGGGGCGGCGGGCCCCAGCATTTT.